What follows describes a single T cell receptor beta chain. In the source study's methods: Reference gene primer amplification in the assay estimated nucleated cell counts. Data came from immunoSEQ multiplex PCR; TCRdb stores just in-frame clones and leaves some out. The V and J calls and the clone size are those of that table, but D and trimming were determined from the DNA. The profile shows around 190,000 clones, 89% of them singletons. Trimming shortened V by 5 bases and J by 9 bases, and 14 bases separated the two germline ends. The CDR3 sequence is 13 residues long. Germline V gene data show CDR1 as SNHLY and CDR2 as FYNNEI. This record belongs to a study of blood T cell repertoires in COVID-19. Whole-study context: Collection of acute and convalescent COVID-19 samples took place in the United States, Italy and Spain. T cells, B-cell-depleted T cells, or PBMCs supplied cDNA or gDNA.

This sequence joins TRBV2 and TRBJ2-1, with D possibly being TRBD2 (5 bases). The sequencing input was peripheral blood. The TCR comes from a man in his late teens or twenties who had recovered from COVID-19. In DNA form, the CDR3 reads TGTGCCAGCAGTCGGGGAGTGGAGAGTGAGCAGTTCTTC. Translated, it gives CASSRGVESEQFF. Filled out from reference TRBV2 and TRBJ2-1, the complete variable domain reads EPEVTQTPSHQVTQMGQEVILRCVPISNHLYFYWYRQILGQKVEFLVSFYNNEISEKSEIFDDQFSVERPDGSNFTLKIRSTKLEDSAMYFCASSRGVESEQFFGPGTRLTVL.